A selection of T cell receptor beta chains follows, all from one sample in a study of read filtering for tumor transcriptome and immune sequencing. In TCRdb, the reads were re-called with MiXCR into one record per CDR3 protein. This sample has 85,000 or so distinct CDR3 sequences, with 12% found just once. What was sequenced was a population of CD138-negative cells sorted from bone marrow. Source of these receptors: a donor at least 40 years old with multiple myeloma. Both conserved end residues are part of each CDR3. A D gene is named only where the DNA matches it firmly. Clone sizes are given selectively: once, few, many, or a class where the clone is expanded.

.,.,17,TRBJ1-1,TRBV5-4,TGTGCCAGCAGCTCCCCAAAGGTTGGCTCATCCACCGCAAGGGCTTTCTTT,CASSSPKVGSSTARAFF
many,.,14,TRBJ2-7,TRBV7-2,TGTGCCAGCAGCTTAGGTCGGAGCTCCTACGAGCAGTACTTC,CASSLGRSSYEQYF
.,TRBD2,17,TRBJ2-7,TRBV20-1,TGCAGTGCTAGAGGCCTGACTAGCGGGAGGGGATCCTACGAGCAGTACTTC,CSARGLTSGRGSYEQYF
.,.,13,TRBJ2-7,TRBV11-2,TGTGCCAGCAGCCCAGACAGGATTATTCCGCCGTACTTC,CASSPDRIIPPYF
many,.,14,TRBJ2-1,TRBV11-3,TGTGCCAGCAGCCCCCGGAGGGTTGGGGATGAGCAGTTCTTC,CASSPRRVGDEQFF
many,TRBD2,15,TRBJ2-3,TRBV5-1,TGCGCCAGCAGCTTGGGGACTAGCGGCACAGATACGCAGTATTTT,CASSLGTSGTDTQYF
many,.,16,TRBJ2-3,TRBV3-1,TGTGCCAGCAGCCAAGATATGAGGCGGGACGTAGATACGCAGTATTTT,CASSQDMRRDVDTQYF
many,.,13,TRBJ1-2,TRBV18,TGTGCCAGCTCACCAGAACAGAACTATGGCTACACCTTC,CASSPEQNYGYTF
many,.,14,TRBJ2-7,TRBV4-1,TGCGCCGGCAGCCAAGAAACAGGGTCTCTCGAGCAGTACTTC,CAGSQETGSLEQYF
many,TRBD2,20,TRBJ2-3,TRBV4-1,TGCGCCAGCAGCCAAGAGCAGCTAGCGGGAGCTACGACTAGCACAGATACGCAGTATTTT,CASSQEQLAGATTSTDTQYF
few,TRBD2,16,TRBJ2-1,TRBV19,TGTGCCAGTAGTATTCCAGCTAGCGGAGGATACAATGAGCAGTTCTTC,CASSIPASGGYNEQFF
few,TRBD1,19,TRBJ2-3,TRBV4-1,TGCGCCAGCAGCCAAGGGTGGGGACAGGGTCGGGCTAGTACAGATACGCAGTATTTT,CASSQGWGQGRASTDTQYF
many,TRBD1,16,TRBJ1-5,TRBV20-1,TGCAGTGCCAGGACAGGGTGGATTCTCGGCAATCAGCCCCAGCATTTT,CSARTGWILGNQPQHF
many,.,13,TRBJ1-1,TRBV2,TGTGCCAGCAGTGAGCAGGGGAACACTGAAGCTTTCTTT,CASSEQGNTEAFF
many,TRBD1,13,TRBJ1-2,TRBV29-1,TGCAGCGCTAGGGACAGGGTTAACTATGGCTACACCTTC,CSARDRVNYGYTF
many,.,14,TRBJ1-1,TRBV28,TGTGCCAGCAGACGGTCGGACTTGAACACTGAAGCTTTCTTT,CASRRSDLNTEAFF
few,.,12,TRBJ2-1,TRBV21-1,TGTGCCAGCAGCGATGAATCTGATGAGCAGTTCTTC,CASSDESDEQFF
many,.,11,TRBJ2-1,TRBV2,TGTGCCAGCAATGGAGTTGGTGAGCAGTTCTTC,CASNGVGEQFF
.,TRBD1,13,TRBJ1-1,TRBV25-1,TGTGCCAGCTCAGGACAGGAGCCCACTGAAGCTTTCTTT,CASSGQEPTEAFF
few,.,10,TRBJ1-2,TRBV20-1,TGCAGTGTTCCTGGACCCGGCTACACCTTC,CSVPGPGYTF
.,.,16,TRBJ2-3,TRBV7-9,TGTGCCAGCAGCTTAATTCGAGCTATTAGATCAGATACGCAGTATTTT,CASSLIRAIRSDTQYF
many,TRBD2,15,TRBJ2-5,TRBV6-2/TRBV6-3,TGTGCCAGCAGTTACAACCGGGAGGACCAAGAGACCCAGTACTTC,CASSYNREDQETQYF
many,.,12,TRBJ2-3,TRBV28,TGTGCCACTTCGTCGAGGACCTTGCTAGGGTATTTT,CATSSRTLLGYF
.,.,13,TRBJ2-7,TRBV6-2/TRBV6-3,TGTGCCAGCAGCCAGAATAGCGGTTACGAGCAGTACTTC,CASSQNSGYEQYF
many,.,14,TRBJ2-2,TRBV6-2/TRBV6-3,TGTGCCACTCAGCTCCCCTCGAACACCGGGGAGCTGTTTTTT,CATQLPSNTGELFF
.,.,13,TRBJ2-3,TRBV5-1,TGCGCCAGCAGCCTCCCTCCCCCGGATACGCAGTATTTT,CASSLPPPDTQYF
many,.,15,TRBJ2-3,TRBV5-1,TGCGCCAGCAGCTTGGTGGGACTTACCACAGATACGCAGTATTTT,CASSLVGLTTDTQYF
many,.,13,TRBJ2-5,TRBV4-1,TGCGCCAGCAGGCAAGGATTACAAGAGACCCAGTACTTC,CASRQGLQETQYF
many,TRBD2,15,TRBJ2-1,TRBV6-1,TGTGCCAGCAGTGGATTTAGCGGGAGAGACAATGAGCAGTTCTTC,CASSGFSGRDNEQFF
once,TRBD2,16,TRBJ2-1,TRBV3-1,TGTGCCAGCAGCACCGGGGGGGGCGGGCCCTACAATGAGCAGTTCTTC,CASSTGGGGPYNEQFF
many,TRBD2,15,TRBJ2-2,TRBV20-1,TGCAGTGCTACCTCTAGCGGGAGAAGGGCCGGGGAGCTGTTTTTT,CSATSSGRRAGELFF
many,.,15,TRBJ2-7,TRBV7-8,TGTGCCAGCAGCCAAGGACTGGCAGTCTCCTACGAGCAGTACTTC,CASSQGLAVSYEQYF
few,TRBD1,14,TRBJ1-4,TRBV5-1,TGCGCCAGCAGAACCGGGACAGGGGATGAAAAACTGTTTTTT,CASRTGTGDEKLFF
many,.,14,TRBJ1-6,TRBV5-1,TGCGCCAGCAGCCCAACCGGGCTTAATTCACCCCTCCACTTT,CASSPTGLNSPLHF
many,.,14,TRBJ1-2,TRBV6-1,TGTGCCAGCAGCCTGGACGGCCTGAGGTATGGCTACACCTTC,CASSLDGLRYGYTF
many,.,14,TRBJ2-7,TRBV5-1,TGCGCCAGCAGCCAAGGGACCGCGTCCTACGAGCAGTACTTC,CASSQGTASYEQYF
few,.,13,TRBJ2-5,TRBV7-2,TGTGCCAGCAGCCCGGACTACTCAAAGACCCAGTACTTC,CASSPDYSKTQYF
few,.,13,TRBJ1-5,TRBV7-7,TGTGCTAGCAGCCGGGACATTTATCAGCCCCAGCATTTT,CASSRDIYQPQHF
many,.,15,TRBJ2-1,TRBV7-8,TGTGCCAGCAGCTTAATGCAGGGGATCTACAATGAGCAGTTCTTC,CASSLMQGIYNEQFF